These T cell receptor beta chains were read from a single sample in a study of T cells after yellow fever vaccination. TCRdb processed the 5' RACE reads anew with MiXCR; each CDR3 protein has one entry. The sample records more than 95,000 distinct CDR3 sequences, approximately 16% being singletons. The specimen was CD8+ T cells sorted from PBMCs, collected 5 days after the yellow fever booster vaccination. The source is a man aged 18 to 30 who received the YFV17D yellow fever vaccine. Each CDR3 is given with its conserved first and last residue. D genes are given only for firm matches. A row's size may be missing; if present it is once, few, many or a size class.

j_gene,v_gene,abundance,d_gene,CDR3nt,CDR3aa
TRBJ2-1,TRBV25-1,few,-,TGTGCCAGCAGCGGGAAAGGACTCTACAATGAGCAGTTCTTC,CASSGKGLYNEQFF
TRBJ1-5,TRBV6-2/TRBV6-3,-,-,TGTGCCATAGGATTTGGCAATCAGCCCCAGCATTTT,CAIGFGNQPQHF
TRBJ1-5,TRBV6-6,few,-,TGTGCCACCGGGGACACGACGTATAGCAATCAGCCCCAGCATTTT,CATGDTTYSNQPQHF
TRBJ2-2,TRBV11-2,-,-,TGTGCCAGCAGCTTAACGACGGGGCATAGGGCCGGGGAGCTGTTTTTT,CASSLTTGHRAGELFF
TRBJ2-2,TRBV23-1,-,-,TGCGCCAGCAGTCGGGACACAACGAACACCGGGGAGCTGTTTTTT,CASSRDTTNTGELFF
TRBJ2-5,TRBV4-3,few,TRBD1,TGCGCCAGCAGCCCCGGGACAGGGGGGTTTGAGACCCAGTACTTC,CASSPGTGGFETQYF
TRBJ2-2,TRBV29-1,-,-,TGCAGCGTAGCCGGGACGACGAACACCGGGGAGCTGTTTTTT,CSVAGTTNTGELFF
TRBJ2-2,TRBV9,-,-,TGTGCCAGCAGCGTAGGTACCACCGGGGAGCTGTTTTTT,CASSVGTTGELFF
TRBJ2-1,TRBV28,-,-,TGTGCCAGCAGCTGGGACCGAGACCCATACAATGAGCAGTTCTTC,CASSWDRDPYNEQFF
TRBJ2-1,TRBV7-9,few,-,TGTGCCAGCAGCTTCGACGGAGCTCGGGATGAGCAGTTCTTC,CASSFDGARDEQFF
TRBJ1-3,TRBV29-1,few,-,TGCAGCGTTTGGCGGCCCTCTGGAAACACCATATATTTT,CSVWRPSGNTIYF
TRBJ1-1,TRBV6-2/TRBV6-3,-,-,TGTGCCAGCAGTTACTCCGGGGCCGTTGGGGACACTGAAGCTTTCTTT,CASSYSGAVGDTEAFF
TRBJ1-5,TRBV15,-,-,TGTGCCACCAGCAGAGTCGGGCCAGAAAATCAGCCCCAGCATTTT,CATSRVGPENQPQHF
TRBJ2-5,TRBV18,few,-,TGTGCCAGCTCTTTCCCAGAAGGGAGTCAAGAGACCCAGTACTTC,CASSFPEGSQETQYF
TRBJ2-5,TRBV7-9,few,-,TGTGCCAGCAGCCCGTGGGCAGATTCGGGGACCCAGTACTTC,CASSPWADSGTQYF
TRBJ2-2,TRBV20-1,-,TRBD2,TGCAGTGCCCCGGGACTAGCGGGGCTGAACACCGGGGAGCTGTTTTTT,CSAPGLAGLNTGELFF
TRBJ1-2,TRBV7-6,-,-,TGTGCCAGCAGCTCCAGGGACGGGGGCTACACCTTC,CASSSRDGGYTF
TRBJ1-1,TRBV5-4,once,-,TGTGCCAGCAGCGCGGGACAACAACCCCTCCCAAGAGCTTTCTTT,CASSAGQQPLPRAFF
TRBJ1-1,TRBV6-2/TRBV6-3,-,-,TGTGCCAGCAGTTACGAGGGCTGGGACACTGAAGCTTTCTTT,CASSYEGWDTEAFF
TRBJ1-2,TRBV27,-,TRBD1,TGTGCCAGCAGTTTATCTGTACAGGGGGCGCCCAACTATGGCTACACCTTC,CASSLSVQGAPNYGYTF
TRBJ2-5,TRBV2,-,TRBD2,TGTGCCAGTGACGGGGGGGTAGAGACCCAGTACTTC,CASDGGVETQYF
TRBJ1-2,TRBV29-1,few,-,TGCAGCGTTGAAGAGGAGGGGCCTTATGGCTACACCTTC,CSVEEEGPYGYTF
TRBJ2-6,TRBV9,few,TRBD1,TGTGCCAGCAGCACCACGGGACAGGTGATCTCTGGGGCCAACGTCCTGACTTTC,CASSTTGQVISGANVLTF
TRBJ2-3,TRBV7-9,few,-,TGTGCCAGCAGCTTAGTTCGTCTAGCTACAGATACGCAGTATTTT,CASSLVRLATDTQYF
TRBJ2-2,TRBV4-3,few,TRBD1,TGCGCCAGCAGCTCCCGGGACAGCTTCCACGGGGAGCTGTTTTTT,CASSSRDSFHGELFF
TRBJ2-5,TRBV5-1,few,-,TGCGCCAGCAGCCCGGATCCGGGTCCCCGAGAGACCCAGTACTTC,CASSPDPGPRETQYF
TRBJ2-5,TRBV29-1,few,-,TGCAGCGTTCCATTAGGGGGGGAAGAGACCCAGTACTTC,CSVPLGGEETQYF
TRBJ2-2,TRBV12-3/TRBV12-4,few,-,TGTGCCAGCACACCCCCGGTGGCCGGGGAGCTGTTTTTT,CASTPPVAGELFF
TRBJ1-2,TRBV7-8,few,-,TGTGCCAGCAGCGCAATAGGGGGGGTCCGTGGCTACACCTTC,CASSAIGGVRGYTF
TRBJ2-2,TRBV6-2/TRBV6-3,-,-,TGTGCCAGCAGGACCGGGACCGCTGACGCCGGGGAGCTGTTTTTT,CASRTGTADAGELFF
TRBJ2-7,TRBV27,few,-,TGTGCCAGCAGTTACCAGGGGCCTCCCTACGAGCAGTACTTC,CASSYQGPPYEQYF
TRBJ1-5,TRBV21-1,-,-,TGTGCCAGCAGTTTATACAGGGGGCACAGCAATCAGCCCCAGCATTTT,CASSLYRGHSNQPQHF
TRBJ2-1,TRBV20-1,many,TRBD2,TGCAGTGCTAGCGGGGGGGCCCGGAATGAGCAGTTCTTC,CSASGGARNEQFF
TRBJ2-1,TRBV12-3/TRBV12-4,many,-,TGTGCCAGCAGGCAGTCCAATGAGCAGTTCTTC,CASRQSNEQFF
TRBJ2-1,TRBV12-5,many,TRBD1,TGTGCTAGTGGTTCCGGGACAGGGATCAATGAGCAGTTCTTC,CASGSGTGINEQFF
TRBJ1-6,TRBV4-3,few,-,TGCGCCAGCAGCCCCAACTGGCCGAGCTCCTATAATTCACCCCTCCACTTT,CASSPNWPSSYNSPLHF
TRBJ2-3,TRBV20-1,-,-,TGCAGTGCCCCGTCAGGGGGCACAGATACGCAGTATTTT,CSAPSGGTDTQYF
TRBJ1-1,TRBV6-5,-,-,TGTGCCAGCAGTGGCAGGGCCTACACTGAAGCTTTCTTT,CASSGRAYTEAFF
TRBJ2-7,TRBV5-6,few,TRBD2,TGTGCCAGCAGCTTTGGGGTTCGGCTAGCGGGGGGGTCCTACGAGCAGTACTTC,CASSFGVRLAGGSYEQYF
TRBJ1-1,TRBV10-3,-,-,TGTGCCATCAGTGAGAGCGGGGGCGCTTACGTCACTGAAGCTTTCTTT,CAISESGGAYVTEAFF
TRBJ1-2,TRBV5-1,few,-,TGCGCCAGCAGCCAGGGAGCCCGTAATGGCTACACCTTC,CASSQGARNGYTF